This T cell receptor beta chain was observed in a study of control samples from healthy donors and cancer patients (dated by TCRdb to between 2020 and 2021). The library came from the immunoSEQ multiplex PCR assay. The table comes from immuneACCESS by way of TCRdb, which keeps in-frame sequences with V and J called. Part of the clones is missing from these tables; in studies checked, under half for an unresolved V gene and the rest for unknown reasons. Across this sample there are roughly 170,000 clones, with approximately 94% seen only once. Of the sample, 1.3% to 1.5% is held by the ten largest clones. With regard to this clone: Its antigen is not yet known. Per-nucleotide qualities are absent, and no much larger clonotype sits a single base away.

Specimen: blood. This TCR derives from a woman aged 18-29 years in good health.

The DNA is TGCGCCAGCAGCCTTCAGCGGGAGGGCAATGAGCAGTTCTTC. It translates as CASSLQREGNEQFF. The V gene is TRBV4-3 and the J gene is TRBJ2-1, and 10 junction bases match TRBD2. V lost 4 bases and J lost 6 bases, and the count of bases not matched to a germline gene is 3. For CDR1 and CDR2, the germline V gene lists LGHNA and YSLEER. The CDR3, cysteine through phenylalanine, is 14 amino acids long. Only the CDR3 part of the read is kept: 42 bases, read in frame from the first base.